This note documents a single T cell receptor (beta chain) sequence. The data originate from a study of cytomegalovirus exposure and HLA in healthy donors. The PCR made use of 60 Vbeta and 13 Jbeta primers. The assay was immunoSEQ multiplex PCR, and TCRdb's table has in-frame clones only and misses some. Here the sample spans tens of thousands of clones, over 75% being singletons. The CDR3 extends over 15 amino acids. CDR1 MDHEN and CDR2 SYDVKM come from the germline V gene. V dropped 4 bases and J dropped 1; count of bases not matched to a gene: 4. Sequencing was done on a sample of PBMCs. The source is a male donor in good health and CMV-seropositive. This chain uses TRBV28 with TRBJ2-3, with TRBD2 identical over 8 bases. CDR3 DNA: TGTGCCAGCAGTTCCGGGGGGGGTGGCACAGATACGCAGTATTTT. Its protein product is CASSSGGGGTDTQYF.